This TCR beta chain appears in the sequencing data of a study of vaccination and CD4 T cells after COVID-19. Turning to the study itself: Subjects got two shots of BNT162b2 or mRNA-1273 vaccine.

Cultured CD4+ T cell DNA underwent sequencing with the Oncomine TCR Beta short-read assay. TCRdb recomputed calls from the PCR reads with MiXCR, one row per CDR3 protein. The sample has 20,000 to 30,000 distinct CDR3 sequences; 64% are singletons. Treatment of the sample: roughly 11-day PBMC culture with coronavirus spike peptide pools or control peptides (ViraFEST assay). In the case of this clonotype: Its specificity is not known.

CDR1 KGHDR and CDR2 SFDVKD come from the germline V gene. This CDR3 is 17 amino acids long. V was pared by 4 bases and J by 5 bases, with 14 bases of the junction left unmatched. The sequencing sample was made of CD4+ T cells from blood, cultured in vitro. The chain carries TRBV24-1 and TRBJ1-1; 8 bases match TRBD1. The TCR was taken from a human donor who had recovered from COVID-19. This CDR3 is CATSDLPRGPPKTEAFF. The CDR3 DNA reads as TGTGCCACCAGTGACTTACCCAGGGGGCCCCCGAAGACTGAAGCTTTCTTT.